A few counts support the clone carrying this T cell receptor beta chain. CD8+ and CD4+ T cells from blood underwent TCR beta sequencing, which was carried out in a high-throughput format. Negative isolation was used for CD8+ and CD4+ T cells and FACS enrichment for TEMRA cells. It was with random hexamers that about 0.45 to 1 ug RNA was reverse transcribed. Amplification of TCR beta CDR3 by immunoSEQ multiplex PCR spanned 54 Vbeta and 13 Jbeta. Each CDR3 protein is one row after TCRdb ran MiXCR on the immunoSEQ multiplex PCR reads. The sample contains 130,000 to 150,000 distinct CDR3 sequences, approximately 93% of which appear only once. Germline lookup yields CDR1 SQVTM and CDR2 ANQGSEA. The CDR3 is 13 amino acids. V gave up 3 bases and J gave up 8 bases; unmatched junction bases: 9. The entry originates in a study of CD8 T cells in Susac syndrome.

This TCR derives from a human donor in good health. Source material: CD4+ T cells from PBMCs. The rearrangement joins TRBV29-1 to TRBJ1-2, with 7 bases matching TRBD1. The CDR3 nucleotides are TGCAGCGTTGACGACGTGGAAGGGGGCGGCTACACCTTC. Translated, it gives CSVDDVEGGGYTF.